This T cell receptor (beta chain) was obtained from a study of T cell responses to AZD1222 COVID-19 vaccine. As regards this clone: What it recognizes is unknown.

Findings and limits, study-wide: Donor demographics were predominantly white British with a female majority; clonal diversity may be underestimated.

The CDR3 is 13 residues long. V shed 4 bases and J shed 5 bases, with 12 bases lying between them. From germline, CDR1 is SGDLS and CDR2 YYNGEE. TCRdb's copy holds only in-frame clones and misses some; the assay was immunoSEQ multiplex PCR. The table lists about 130,000 clones, 80% to 90% of them singletons, with under 2% in the top ten. This chain uses TRBV9 with TRBJ1-1, with no clear D. The clonotype comes from an adult in good health. Sequenced material: peripheral blood, taken on day 0 of AZD1222 vaccination. The CDR3 spells CASSSTRRTEAFF. The CDR3 nucleotides are TGTGCCAGCAGCTCGACCCGACGGACTGAAGCTTTCTTT. The full variable domain, rest sourced from reference TRBV9 and TRBJ1-1, is DSGVTQTPKHLITATGQRVTLRCSPRSGDLSVYWYQQSLDQGLQFLIQYYNGEERAKGNILERFSAQQFPDLHSELNLSSLELGDSALYFCASSSTRRTEAFFGQGTRLTVV.